This T cell receptor beta chain was recorded in a study of T cell responses to AZD1222 COVID-19 vaccine. Remarks on this clone: Its antigen is unknown.

Germline assignment: CDR1 LGHNA and CDR2 YSLEER. The junction had 8 bases not matched to a gene; V was cut back by 0 bases and J by 4 bases. CDR3 length: 17 amino acids. TCRdb's table, derived via immunoSEQ multiplex PCR, lists solely in-frame clones and lacks some. The table shows 95,000 to 150,000 clones, with about nine tenths occurring only once. General observations from the study: The breadth and depth of Spike-specific TCRs increased once two AZD1222 doses had been given.

The receptor's source is an adult in good health. This sample comprised peripheral blood, obtained on day 0 of AZD1222 vaccination. The chain carries TRBV4-3 and TRBJ1-2, with 10 bases that match TRBD1. CDR3 protein: CASSQDDRGLSGYGYTF. CDR3 coding DNA: TGCGCCAGCAGCCAAGATGACAGGGGGCTTTCGGGCTATGGCTACACCTTC.